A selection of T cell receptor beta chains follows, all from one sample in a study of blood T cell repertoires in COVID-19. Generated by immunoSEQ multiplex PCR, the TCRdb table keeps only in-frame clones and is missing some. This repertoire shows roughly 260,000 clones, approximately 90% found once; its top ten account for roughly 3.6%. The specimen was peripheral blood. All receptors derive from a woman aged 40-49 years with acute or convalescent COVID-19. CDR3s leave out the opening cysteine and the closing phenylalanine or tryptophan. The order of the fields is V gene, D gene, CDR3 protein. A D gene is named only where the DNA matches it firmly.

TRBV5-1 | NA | ASSSRDSTNYGYT
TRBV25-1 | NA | ASSEGGSNTEAF
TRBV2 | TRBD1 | ATGQGDGYT
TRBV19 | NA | ASSIKAEGNQPQH
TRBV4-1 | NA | ASSQDPSLLYGYT
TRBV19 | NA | AKIDARGALETQY
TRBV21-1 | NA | ASSKAQGFGTEAF
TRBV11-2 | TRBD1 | ASSSGQYTEAF
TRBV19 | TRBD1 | ASSKIPGQARSEAF
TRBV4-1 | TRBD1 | ASSQDDRTGWNGYT
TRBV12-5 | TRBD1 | ASGTGVNYGYT
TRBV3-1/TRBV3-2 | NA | ASSPGRLLSGNTIY
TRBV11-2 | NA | ASSSSGSTEAF
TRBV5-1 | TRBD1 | ASSSTGNYGYT
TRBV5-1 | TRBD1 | ASRTGGGYYGYT
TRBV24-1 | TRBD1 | ATSDSGTGNTEAF
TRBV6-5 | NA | AIRGAATNEKLF
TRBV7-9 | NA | ASSPADLFRDTQY
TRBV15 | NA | ATSPSSSSYNEQF
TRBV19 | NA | ASRQAGSGAHYGYT
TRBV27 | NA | ASTKGSGLEGSEKLF
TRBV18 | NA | ASSPPRVEGTEAF
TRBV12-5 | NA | ASGPRGGYGYT
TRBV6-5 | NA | ASGKGPYGYT
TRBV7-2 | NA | ASSLVHPQVDTQY
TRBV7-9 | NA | ASSLLSGERGGQY
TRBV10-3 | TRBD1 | AIGTEFLNTEAF